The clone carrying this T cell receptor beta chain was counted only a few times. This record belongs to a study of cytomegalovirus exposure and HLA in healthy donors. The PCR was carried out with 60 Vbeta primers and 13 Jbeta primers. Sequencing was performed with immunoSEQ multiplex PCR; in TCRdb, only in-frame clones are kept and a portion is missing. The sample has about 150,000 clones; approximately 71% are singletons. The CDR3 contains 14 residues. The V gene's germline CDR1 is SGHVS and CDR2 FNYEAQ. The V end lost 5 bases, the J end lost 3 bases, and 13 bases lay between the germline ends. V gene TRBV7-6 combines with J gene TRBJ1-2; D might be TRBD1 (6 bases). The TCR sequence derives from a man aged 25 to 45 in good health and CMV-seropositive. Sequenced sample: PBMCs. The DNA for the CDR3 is TGTGCCAGCAGCGCTGAGGGGGGGTACTATGGCTACACCTTC. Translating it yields CASSAEGGYYGYTF.